The present T cell receptor (beta chain) was sequenced within a study of shared clonotypes between healthy human individuals. The deep-level immunoSEQ assay was used. Per the study methods: As immunoSEQ supplied junction-only sequences (without quality scores), filtering differed. Sequenced by immunoSEQ multiplex PCR; TCRdb stores in-frame clones only, minus some. That table supplies the V and J calls and clone size; D and trimming were determined from the DNA. Among about 670,000 clones listed, approximately 79% were seen once. V lost 6 bases, J lost 5 bases, and 15 bases stayed unmatched. The CDR3 has 16 residues. CDR1 is MRHNA, CDR2 SNTAGT, per germline. This clone was detected once.

The sequenced sample was memory CD4+ T cells sorted from blood. As to subset: CD45RA-negative fraction. The chain uses TRBV6-4 and TRBJ1-1; 7 bases map to TRBD1. The sequence came from a woman younger than 45 in good health. CDR3 loop: CASRELKGGVGTEAFF. CDR3 DNA: TGTGCCAGCAGGGAACTTAAAGGGGGCGTAGGAACTGAAGCTTTCTTT.